The 28 T cell receptor beta chains presented below share a single source sample, sequenced in a study of PD-L1 blockade in urothelial cancer. TCRdb keeps only in-frame clones here, not all; method: immunoSEQ multiplex PCR. This table holds about 74,000 clones, 85% to 90% found once. Time point given: pretreatment peripheral blood. This sample comprised PBMCs, obtained around atezolizumab (anti-PD-L1) treatment. Source of these receptors: a man between 65 and 85 years old with urothelial cancer.

The V gene is TRBV29-1, the J gene TRBJ2-5; 9 positions agree with TRBD2. This CDR3 has 16 residues. With V trimmed by 1 base and J by 4 bases, 10 bases remained unmatched. Germline assignment: CDR1 SQVTM and CDR2 ANQGSEA. CDR3 DNA: TGCAGCGTTGAAGGGCAACCAGCGGGAGGTAGAGAGACCCAGTACTTC. Its translation: CSVEGQPAGGRETQYF. Full variable domain (missing parts from reference TRBV29-1 and TRBJ2-5): SAVISQKPSRDICQRGTSLTIQCQVDSQVTMMFWYRQQPGQSLTLIATANQGSEATYESGFVIDKFPISRPNLTFSTLTVSNMSPEDSSIYLCSVEGQPAGGRETQYFGPGTRLLVL.

This clone has a single count. The gene calls are TRBV30 and TRBJ2-1, with D perhaps matching TRBD2 (6 bases). Per germline, CDR1 GTSNPN and CDR2 SVGIG (reference sequence). Trimming cost V 4 bases and J 4 bases, with 14 bases left between them. The CDR3 spans 14 residues. The CDR3 spells CAWNYGTPYNEQFF. Here the CDR3 DNA reads TGTGCCTGGAATTACGGGACTCCATACAATGAGCAGTTCTTC.

The sample holds one count of this clone. The rearrangement uses TRBV6-1 and TRBJ1-2; maybe TRBD1 (5 bases). The CDR3 runs to 12 residues. Between the trimmed V and J ends, which lost 5 bases and 4 bases, there was a span of 8 bases. The germline V gene encodes CDR1 MNHNS and CDR2 SASEGT. CDR3 DNA sequence: TGTGCCAGCAGTATAACAGGCTATGGCTACACCTTC. Translated: CASSITGYGYTF.

This chain uses TRBV7-7 with TRBJ2-6; D ambiguous. The CDR3 is 13 amino acids. Per germline, CDR1 SSHAT and CDR2 FNYEAQ (reference sequence). The germline V and J ends were trimmed by 2 bases and 5 bases, with 4 bases remaining between them. CDR3 nucleotides: TGTGCCAGCAGCTTAAGCCGGGCCAACGTCCTGACTTTC. This codes for CASSLSRANVLTF.

The J gene is TRBJ2-5, the V gene TRBV19; 8 positions match TRBD1. Germline loops: CDR1 LNHDA, CDR2 SQIVND (reference sequence). CDR3 length equals 16 residues. J lost 4 bases, V lost 3 bases, and 10 bases had no gene match. The CDR3 spells CASSIIPGTGVETQYF. The DNA for the CDR3 is TGTGCCAGTAGTATCATCCCCGGGACAGGTGTAGAGACCCAGTACTTC.

The V gene is TRBV5-1, the J gene TRBJ2-1; 11 bases are shared with TRBD2. The CDR3 length is 15 residues. The germline gives CDR1 SGHRS, CDR2 YFSETQ. V lost 4 bases and J lost 4; bases outside the gene matches: 4. CDR3 region: CASSKTSGDYNEQFF. The CDR3 coding sequence is TGCGCCAGCAGCAAGACTAGCGGGGATTACAATGAGCAGTTCTTC.

V is TRBV28 and J is TRBJ1-4; D possibly corresponds to TRBD1 (6 bases). Trimming left V 4 bases short and J 7 bases short, with 16 bases between. The germline V gene encodes CDR1 MDHEN and CDR2 SYDVKM. The CDR3 is 15 amino acids. The CDR3 sequence is CASSSFPDRSEKLFF. The CDR3 DNA reads TGTGCCAGCAGTTCGTTCCCCGACAGGTCTGAAAAACTGTTTTTT.

The V and J genes are TRBV5-1 and TRBJ2-2, with 9 positions matching TRBD1. Per the germline V gene, CDR1 is SGHRS and CDR2 is YFSETQ. V gave up 5 bases and J gave up 5 bases; unmatched junction bases: 10. The CDR3 consists of 16 residues. The CDR3 sequence is CASSKTGTGLTGELFF. CDR3 bases: TGCGCCAGCAGTAAGACCGGGACAGGGCTTACCGGGGAGCTGTTTTTT.

This clone was counted once. The gene calls are TRBV28 and TRBJ2-6, with TRBD1 as a possible D gene (5 bases). Trimming pared 2 bases from V and 0 bases from J, leaving 8 bases between. This CDR3 is 16 amino acids long. Germline assignment: CDR1 MDHEN and CDR2 SYDVKM. In DNA, the CDR3 is TGTGCCAGCAGTTTAGACAGACACTCTGGGGCCAACGTCCTGACTTTC. Protein: CASSLDRHSGANVLTF.

The CDR3 reads CASSIGLAGTDTQYF. The CDR3, as DNA: TGTGCCAGCTCAATCGGACTAGCGGGGACAGATACGCAGTATTTT. The J gene is TRBJ2-3, the V gene TRBV18; 12 bases fit TRBD2. From germline, CDR1 is KGHSH and CDR2 LQKENI. This CDR3 spans 15 amino acids. V was clipped by 5 bases and J by 3 bases; unmatched bases: 3.

The V call is TRBV4-1, the J call TRBJ2-6; possible D gene TRBD1, 6 bases. The CDR3 contains 16 residues. The germline gives CDR1 MGHRA, CDR2 YSYEKL. V lost 3 bases, J lost 2 bases, and 11 bases lay in between. DNA of the CDR3: TGCGCCAGCAGCCAGAGTCCAGGGGCTGGGGCCAACGTCCTGACTTTC. Residues: CASSQSPGAGANVLTF.

By share, this clone ranks as medium-sized (0.01 to 0.1%). The V and J genes are TRBV2 and TRBJ2-1; TRBD2 is a possible D gene (5 bases). V lost 3 bases and J lost 16, with 22 bases in between. Germline V gene data show CDR1 as SNHLY and CDR2 as FYNNEI. This CDR3 has 14 residues. The CDR3 DNA is TGTGCCAGCAGTGATGTAAAGGGCGTGACCACGGGATTCTTC. This encodes CASSDVKGVTTGFF.

The chain links TRBV6-6 to TRBJ2-7, with D perhaps matching TRBD2 (5 bases). CDR3 size: 14 residues. Trimming cost V 6 bases and J 2 bases, with 14 bases left between them. Germline CDR1 is MNHNY and CDR2 is SVGAGI (reference sequence). DNA for the CDR3: TGTGCCAGCAGGCGGGCTAGTCAAGCCTACGAGCAGTACTTC. Its translation is CASRRASQAYEQYF.

CDR3: CASRHRGMSNEQFF. DNA for the CDR3: TGTGCCAGTAGACACAGGGGAATGAGCAATGAGCAGTTCTTC. The J gene is TRBJ2-1, the V gene TRBV19; TRBD1 matches 7 bases. This CDR3 has 14 amino acids. With 6 bases clipped from V and 6 bases from J, the junction kept 8 bases outside the gene matches. Germline V CDR1 and CDR2: LNHDA, SQIVND (reference sequence).

This chain uses TRBV19 with TRBJ2-7; weak D call: TRBD1 (6 bases). Germline CDR1 is LNHDA and CDR2 is SQIVND (reference sequence). CDR3 length: 14 amino acids. The V end was cut by 6 bases, the J end by 3 bases, with 15 bases between. CDR3 coding DNA: TGTGCCAGTAGCGTCGGACAGAGGAACTACGAGCAGTACTTC. It translates to CASSVGQRNYEQYF.

This clone was observed a handful of times. V is TRBV4-1 and J is TRBJ2-1, with 9 nucleotides matching TRBD2. Per germline, CDR1 MGHRA and CDR2 YSYEKL. The V segment lost 0 bases and the J segment 7 bases; nucleotides outside the gene matches: 7. The CDR3 sequence is 16 residues long. CDR3: CASSQDRGRGGNEQFF. The CDR3 DNA reads as TGCGCCAGCAGCCAAGATCGCGGGAGGGGGGGGAATGAGCAGTTCTTC.

The chain has TRBV21-1 and TRBJ2-7; the DNA was not used to check the table's D call, TRBD2. TRBV21-1 is shown as a pseudogene. The CDR3 extends over 16 amino acids. The CDR3 sequence: CASRWTSGRVWYEQYF. The DNA of the CDR3 is TGTGCCAGCCGTTGGACTAGCGGGAGGGTCTGGTACGAGCAGTACTTC.

The rearrangement links TRBV9 to TRBJ2-3; TRBD1 aligns across 7 bases. CDR3 length: 14 residues. V was pared by 2 bases and J by 3 bases, with 3 bases of the junction left unmatched. Germline assignment: CDR1 SGDLS and CDR2 YYNGEE. This CDR3 is CASSVGQATDTQYF. The CDR3 DNA is TGTGCCAGCAGCGTTGGACAGGCTACAGATACGCAGTATTTT.

V and J are TRBV21-1 and TRBJ1-2. TRBV21-1 is given as a pseudogene. This CDR3 region has 19 residues. The CDR3 sequence: CASSKRRNGGRREQYGYTF. The DNA for the CDR3 is TGTGCCAGCAGCAAACGCCGAAACGGGGGGCGCAGGGAGCAATATGGCTACACCTTC.

The V and J genes are TRBV29-1 and TRBJ1-4; 7 bases map to TRBD1. Losses at the gene ends were 5 bases for V and 4 bases for J; bases not matched to a gene: 4. The CDR3 spans 13 residues. Germline CDR1 reads SQVTM; CDR2 reads ANQGSEA. Written as DNA, the CDR3 is TGCAGCGTTCGACAGGGACTTAATGAAAAACTGTTTTTT. Translated: CSVRQGLNEKLFF.

This clone was observed a few times. The J gene is TRBJ1-2, the V gene TRBV27; 9 nucleotides align to TRBD1. Germline CDR1 is MNHEY and CDR2 is SMNVEV (reference sequence). Germline trimming cut 6 bases from V and 4 bases from J; bases unmatched to any gene: 9. CDR3 length: 15 residues. DNA for the CDR3: TGTGCCAGCAGCAGGCAGGGACAGGGCTCCTATGGCTACACCTTC. Encoded protein: CASSRQGQGSYGYTF.

The chain carries TRBV6-1 and TRBJ2-1; no definite D call. The CDR3 sequence is 15 residues long. Between the trimmed V and J ends, which lost 1 base and 5 bases, there was a span of 12 bases. Per germline, CDR1 MNHNS and CDR2 SASEGT. The CDR3 region is CASSEGWARHNEQFF. In DNA, the CDR3 is TGTGCCAGCAGTGAAGGGTGGGCTCGGCACAATGAGCAGTTCTTC.

J is TRBJ2-7 and V is TRBV7-8, with 11 bases fitting TRBD2. Germline CDR1 SGHVS, CDR2 FQNEAQ. The CDR3 length is 16 residues. The junction had 11 bases not matched to a gene; V was cut back by 2 bases and J by 8 bases. CDR3 sequence (DNA): TGTGCCAGCAGCTTATATTCCCAGACTAGCGGGAACAAGCAGTACTTC. Translating gives CASSLYSQTSGNKQYF.

In this sample, this clone turned up once. The V call is TRBV7-3, the J call TRBJ2-1, with D possibly TRBD2 on 6 matching bases. Germline CDR1 and CDR2: SGHTA and FQGTGA. The V gene lost 5 bases and the J gene lost 6 bases, with 17 bases spanning the gap. This CDR3 spans 15 amino acids. The CDR3 spells CASSIKGGPSNEQFF. CDR3 bases: TGTGCCAGCAGCATCAAAGGAGGGCCTAGCAATGAGCAGTTCTTC.

This chain's CDR3 is CAWTGGSGNTIYF. CDR3 sequence (DNA): TGTGCCTGGACAGGGGGCAGTGGAAACACCATATATTTT. The chain uses TRBV30 and TRBJ1-3, with 8 bases that match TRBD1. Germline CDR1 is GTSNPN and CDR2 is SVGIG (reference sequence). J lost 3 bases, V lost 4 bases, and 2 bases had no gene match. CDR3 length: 13 amino acids.

The rearrangement uses TRBV15 and TRBJ2-2, with a tentative D call TRBD2 (5 bases). Germline lookup yields CDR1 LNHNV and CDR2 YYDKDF (reference sequence). V was pared by 0 bases and J by 2 bases, with 7 bases between. The CDR3 runs to 15 residues. CDR3 bases: TGTGCCACCAGCAGAGATAGGACTAACACCGGGGAGCTGTTTTTT. Encoded protein: CATSRDRTNTGELFF.

The V call is TRBV6-6, the J call TRBJ2-7, with a weak D call TRBD1 (5 bases). Germline V gene data show CDR1 as MNHNY and CDR2 as SVGAGI (reference sequence). Trimming stripped 1 base from V and 6 bases from J, with 10 bases between. The CDR3 is 13 residues long. CDR3 protein: CASSYLDQGEQYF. The CDR3 DNA reads TGTGCCAGCAGTTACTTGGACCAGGGCGAGCAGTACTTC.

This rearrangement joins TRBV7-8 to TRBJ1-2, with D maybe TRBD1 (6 bases). The V gene lost 0 bases and the J gene lost 5 bases, with 22 bases spanning the gap. The CDR3 is 18 residues long. The germline V gene encodes CDR1 SGHVS and CDR2 FQNEAQ. The CDR3 nucleotides read TGTGCCAGCAGCTTAGCAATCCGCACAGGGTATAAGGGTTATGGCTACACCTTC. Amino acids: CASSLAIRTGYKGYGYTF.